The 30 T cell receptor beta chains given below trace back to one sample, sequenced in a study of cytomegalovirus exposure and HLA in healthy donors. 13 Jbeta primers and 60 Vbeta primers were used for the PCR. The data were produced by immunoSEQ multiplex PCR, yet TCRdb's version contains in-frame clones alone and is incomplete. The sample has more than 90,000 clones; just under 70% are singletons. The material sequenced was PBMCs. The receptors derive from a man aged 25-45 years in good health and CMV-seropositive.

The chain recombines TRBV27 with TRBJ1-2, with a tentative D call TRBD1 (5 bases). Trimming shortened V by 1 base and J by 3 bases, and 6 bases separated the two germline ends. CDR3 length equals 13 residues. Per germline, CDR1 MNHEY and CDR2 SMNVEV (reference sequence). The CDR3 sequence is CASSLWGDYGYTF. The CDR3 DNA reads as TGTGCCAGCAGTTTATGGGGGGACTATGGCTACACCTTC.

This sequence joins TRBV7-6 and TRBJ1-1; 9 bases match TRBD1. Germline CDR1 and CDR2: SGHVS and FNYEAQ. This CDR3 has 22 amino acids. After removal of 4 bases from V and 3 bases from J, the junction contained 27 bases not matched to a gene. CDR3 coding DNA: TGTGCCAGCAGCTCTGAAGGGGGACAGGGCCTAAATCTCCCTTCTGCTTACACTGAAGCTTTCTTT. It encodes CASSSEGGQGLNLPSAYTEAFF.

This chain connects TRBV10-3 to TRBJ1-2, with 9 bases aligning to TRBD1. Germline values: CDR1 ENHRY, CDR2 SYGVKD. The CDR3 is made up of 15 amino acids. Losses at the gene ends were 2 bases for V and 0 bases for J; bases not matched to a gene: 1. CDR3 region: CAISEGTGSNYGYTF. The DNA for the CDR3 is TGTGCCATCAGTGAGGGGACAGGGTCTAACTATGGCTACACCTTC.

This chain links TRBV14 with TRBJ2-5; 8 bases match TRBD1. There are 16 residues in the CDR3. The germline V gene encodes CDR1 SGHDN and CDR2 FVKESK. V lost 2 bases to trimming and J lost 1 base; unmatched junction nucleotides: 6. The chain's CDR3 is CASSQFGTGPQETQYF. CDR3 in DNA: TGTGCCAGCAGCCAATTTGGGACAGGACCCCAAGAGACCCAGTACTTC.

V usage is TRBV7-9 and J usage is TRBJ1-5; D call uncertain. This CDR3 is 13 amino acids long. The germline V and J ends were trimmed by 3 bases and 7 bases, with 10 bases remaining between them. Germline loops: CDR1 SEHNR, CDR2 FQNEAQ (reference sequence). CDR3 nucleotides: TGTGCCAGCAGCTTGGAGGGTGACCAGCCCCAGCATTTT. It yields the protein CASSLEGDQPQHF.

This clone appeared once. The V call is TRBV5-6, the J call TRBJ2-5; D possibly corresponds to TRBD1 (6 bases). The CDR3 loop spans 14 amino acids. The germline V and J ends were trimmed by 4 bases and 1 base, with 11 bases remaining between them. CDR1 SGHDT and CDR2 YYEEEE come from the germline V gene. CDR3 in DNA: TGTGCCAGCAGCGAAGCGACAGGCCAAGAGACCCAGTACTTC. Translated: CASSEATGQETQYF.

In this sample, this clone turned up once. CDR3 residues: CASSVASGGARSTDTQYF. The CDR3 bases are TGTGCCAGCAGCGTAGCGAGCGGGGGGGCCCGGAGCACAGATACGCAGTATTTT. This chain links TRBV9 with TRBJ2-3, with 10 nucleotides matching TRBD2. Germline values: CDR1 SGDLS, CDR2 YYNGEE. The CDR3 loop spans 18 amino acids. V gave up 0 bases and J gave up 0 bases; unmatched junction bases: 7.

This chain connects TRBV29-1 to TRBJ2-6; D gene uncertain. Germline V gene lookup returns CDR1 SQVTM and CDR2 ANQGSEA. This CDR3 region has 14 residues. V lost 5 bases to trimming and J lost 2 bases, with 10 bases between them. In DNA form, the CDR3 reads TGCAGCGTTATAACAGTTGCTGGGGCCAACGTCCTGACTTTC. This translates into CSVITVAGANVLTF.

V and J are TRBV7-8 and TRBJ1-5; D gene ambiguous. Trimming removed 4 bases at V and 4 bases at J, with 8 bases between. The CDR3 has 13 amino acids. In germline, CDR1 is SGHVS, CDR2 FQNEAQ. CDR3 in amino acids: CASSSGVNQPQHF. The DNA for the CDR3 is TGTGCCAGCAGCTCCGGGGTTAATCAGCCCCAGCATTTT.

The chain recombines TRBV6-6 with TRBJ1-1; 11 nucleotides align to TRBD1. The CDR3 runs 15 residues. V was pared by 5 bases and J by 4 bases, with 6 bases of the junction left unmatched. The germline V gene has CDR1 MNHNY and CDR2 SVGAGI (reference sequence). The CDR3 nucleotides read TGTGCCAGCAGTCGGCCGGGACAGGGGGGCACTGAAGCTTTCTTT. Translation: CASSRPGQGGTEAFF.

This clone appeared a single time. The chain carries TRBV7-6 and TRBJ1-1; D possibly corresponds to TRBD1 (5 bases). Trimming removed 2 bases from V and 0 bases from J, with 16 bases in between. The germline CDR1 and CDR2 sequences are SGHVS and FNYEAQ. The CDR3 covers 17 residues. The DNA of the CDR3 is TGTGCCAGCAGCTTATCGTCAGGGAGGGGCATGAACACTGAAGCTTTCTTT. Translating it yields CASSLSSGRGMNTEAFF.

This chain connects TRBV2 to TRBJ2-7; a weak D match, TRBD2 (7 bases). The CDR3 spans 19 residues. V shed 3 bases and J shed 1 base, with 25 bases lying between them. Germline V gives CDR1 SNHLY, CDR2 FYNNEI. This chain's CDR3 is CASSDFSQWQGRGSYEQYF. In DNA, the CDR3 is TGTGCCAGCAGTGACTTCAGTCAGTGGCAGGGGAGGGGGTCCTACGAGCAGTACTTC.

The J gene is TRBJ2-5, the V gene TRBV7-2; TRBD2 matches 14 bases. Per the germline V gene, CDR1 is SGHTA and CDR2 is FQGNSA. There are 15 residues in the CDR3. V gave up 4 bases and J gave up 5 bases; unmatched junction bases: 3. CDR3 sequence: CASSSGLAGAETQYF. As DNA, the CDR3 is TGTGCCAGCAGCTCGGGACTAGCGGGGGCGGAGACCCAGTACTTC.

V is TRBV4-1 and J is TRBJ1-3; 8 bases fit TRBD1. The CDR3 length is 19 residues. The germline V gene has CDR1 MGHRA and CDR2 YSYEKL. J was trimmed by 3 bases and V by 4 bases; bases with no gene match: 17. The CDR3 spells CASSLYILAGGANGNTIYF. CDR3 DNA sequence: TGCGCCAGCAGCCTCTACATTCTGGCAGGGGGCGCAAATGGAAACACCATATATTTT.

The rearrangement links TRBV9 to TRBJ2-3; possibly TRBD1 for D (6 bases). The CDR3 is 14 amino acids. In germline, CDR1 is SGDLS, CDR2 YYNGEE. V gave up 2 bases and J gave up 3 bases, with 10 bases separating them. The CDR3: CASSVRGTTDTQYF. DNA for the CDR3: TGTGCCAGCAGCGTTAGGGGGACGACAGATACGCAGTATTTT.

This clone was recorded only once. The chain carries TRBV21-1 and TRBJ2-1; TRBD2 is the table's D call and was not checked against the DNA. TRBV21-1 is a listed pseudogene. This CDR3 spans 16 amino acids. CDR3 DNA: TGTGCCAGCAGCCCCCGAACAGTGTCGGGGGGAAATGAGCAGTTCTTC. Amino acid sequence: CASSPRTVSGGNEQFF.

The CDR3 DNA reads TGTGCCAGCAGTGAGGGACAGGGGCTCAGTGAGCAGTTCTTC. Protein sequence: CASSEGQGLSEQFF. The chain links TRBV2 to TRBJ2-1, with 10 bases lining up with TRBD1. The trim removed 3 bases at V and 9 bases at J, leaving 5 bases unmatched. This CDR3 spans 14 amino acids. In germline, CDR1 is SNHLY, CDR2 FYNNEI. The whole variable domain, filled in from reference TRBV2 and TRBJ2-1, reads EPEVTQTPSHQVTQMGQEVILRCVPISNHLYFYWYRQILGQKVEFLVSFYNNEISEKSEIFDDQFSVERPDGSNFTLKIRSTKLEDSAMYFCASSEGQGLSEQFFGPGTRLTVL.

The genes are TRBV14 and TRBJ2-3, with TRBD1 matching over 7 bases. This CDR3 contains 15 residues. Per germline, CDR1 SGHDN and CDR2 FVKESK. V shed 2 bases and J 7 bases; nucleotides not matched to a gene: 9. CDR3 sequence: CASSQHDRVPYTQYF. CDR3 DNA sequence: TGTGCCAGCAGCCAACATGACAGGGTTCCATATACGCAGTATTTT.

The rearrangement uses TRBV6-1 and TRBJ2-5, with 7 bases lining up with TRBD2. Germline CDR1 MNHNS, CDR2 SASEGT. This CDR3 is 16 amino acids long. With 0 bases clipped from V and 2 bases from J, the junction kept 6 bases outside the gene matches. CDR3 amino acids: CASSEALADPQETQYF. Written as DNA, the CDR3 is TGTGCCAGCAGTGAAGCCCTAGCGGACCCACAAGAGACCCAGTACTTC.

The chain uses TRBV19 and TRBJ2-1, with 10 nucleotides matching TRBD1. Germline V lookup: CDR1 LNHDA, CDR2 SQIVND (reference sequence). V was clipped by 1 base and J by 5 bases; unmatched bases: 5. This CDR3 is built from 16 residues. As DNA, the CDR3 is TGTGCCAGTAGTATAGGGGACGGGACAGGGGACAATGAGCAGTTCTTC. Translated: CASSIGDGTGDNEQFF. The full variable domain, rest sourced from reference TRBV19 and TRBJ2-1, is DGGITQSPKYLFRKEGQNVTLSCEQNLNHDAMYWYRQDPGQGLRLIYYSQIVNDFQKGDIAEGYSVSREKKESFPLTVTSAQKNPTAFYLCASSIGDGTGDNEQFFGPGTRLTVL.

The chain has TRBV5-1 and TRBJ1-2; 8 positions match TRBD1. CDR1 is SGHRS and CDR2 is YFSETQ in the germline V gene. This CDR3 region has 13 residues. With 4 bases clipped from V and 8 bases from J, the junction kept 7 bases outside the gene matches. As DNA, the CDR3 is TGCGCCAGCAGCGTCAGGGGGCGGCGGGGCTACACCTTC. Protein sequence: CASSVRGRRGYTF. Drawing the rest from reference TRBV5-1 and TRBJ1-2, the complete variable domain is KAGVTQTPRYLIKTRGQQVTLSCSPISGHRSVSWYQQTPGQGLQFLFEYFSETQRNKGNFPGRFSGRQFSNSRSEMNVSTLELGDSALYLCASSVRGRRGYTFGSGTRLTVV.

The chain employs TRBV7-2 and TRBJ1-1; D is possibly TRBD1 (6 bases). This CDR3 has 14 residues. V was clipped by 3 bases and J by 0 bases, with 8 bases between them. From germline, CDR1 is SGHTA and CDR2 FQGNSA. Here the CDR3 DNA reads TGTGCCAGCAGCTTGGGGGGGCTGAACACTGAAGCTTTCTTT. As protein: CASSLGGLNTEAFF.

This sequence joins TRBV9 and TRBJ2-7, with a possible D match to TRBD2 (6 bases). The CDR3 runs 14 residues. Trimming removed 2 bases from V and 0 bases from J, with 9 bases in between. Germline assignment: CDR1 SGDLS and CDR2 YYNGEE. The CDR3 DNA reads TGTGCCAGCAGCGTGGGCGGGGTCTCCTACGAGCAGTACTTC. Translating gives CASSVGGVSYEQYF.

The gene calls are TRBV2 and TRBJ1-5; 9 bases fit TRBD1. Germline trimming cut 3 bases from V and 2 bases from J; bases unmatched to any gene: 2. CDR3 length: 15 amino acids. CDR1 is SNHLY, CDR2 FYNNEI, per germline. The CDR3: CASSDRTGGNQPQHF. Written as DNA, the CDR3 is TGTGCCAGCAGTGATAGGACAGGGGGCAATCAGCCCCAGCATTTT.

This clone was counted a single time. The chain has TRBV30 and TRBJ1-1; 10 positions match TRBD1. From germline, CDR1 is GTSNPN and CDR2 SVGIG (reference sequence). The junction had 3 bases not matched to a gene; V was cut back by 5 bases and J by 3 bases. This CDR3 has 13 amino acids. The CDR3 loop is CAWAGTGDTEAFF. In DNA, the CDR3 is TGTGCCTGGGCCGGGACAGGGGACACTGAAGCTTTCTTT.

The chain couples TRBV19 to TRBJ1-5; 8 bases are a match to TRBD1. V lost 8 bases to trimming and J lost 4 bases; unmatched junction nucleotides: 4. The CDR3 is 13 amino acids. Germline CDR1 LNHDA, CDR2 SQIVND (reference sequence). The CDR3 region is CASDTGGNQPQHF. CDR3 sequence (DNA): TGTGCCAGTGATACAGGGGGGAATCAGCCCCAGCATTTT.

This clone was seen a few times. The chain employs TRBV7-2 and TRBJ2-3; weak D call: TRBD2 (6 bases). Trimming stripped 4 bases from V and 2 bases from J, with 13 bases between. Germline CDR1 reads SGHTA; CDR2 reads FQGNSA. The CDR3 totals 15 residues. The CDR3: CASSSHPGVTDTQYF. The CDR3 nucleotides read TGTGCCAGCAGCTCCCATCCGGGGGTCACAGATACGCAGTATTTT.

The chain couples TRBV27 to TRBJ1-1; 8 nucleotides agree with TRBD1. The V and J ends lost 3 bases and 7 bases, in that order; junction bases with no gene match: 13. The CDR3 sequence is 16 residues long. The germline V gene has CDR1 MNHEY and CDR2 SMNVEV (reference sequence). CDR3 sequence: CASSFLGTGGKGEAFF. The CDR3 DNA follows: TGTGCCAGCAGTTTTCTTGGAACAGGGGGTAAGGGTGAAGCTTTCTTT.

V usage is TRBV6-1 and J usage is TRBJ2-3, with a tentative D call TRBD2 (6 bases). The CDR3 consists of 13 residues. CDR1 MNHNS and CDR2 SASEGT come from the germline V gene. V lost 8 bases and J 0 bases, leaving 9 bases between the germline ends. The CDR3 coding sequence is TGTGCCAGCGGGGGGTTCAGCACAGATACGCAGTATTTT. Translating it yields CASGGFSTDTQYF.

This chain joins TRBV19 and TRBJ2-3, with TRBD1 matching over 12 bases. The trim removed 2 bases at V and 3 bases at J, leaving 6 bases unmatched. Germline V gene lookup returns CDR1 LNHDA and CDR2 SQIVND (reference sequence). The CDR3 spans 17 residues. This CDR3 reads CASSIISGQGATDTQYF. DNA for the CDR3: TGTGCCAGTAGTATAATATCGGGACAGGGGGCAACAGATACGCAGTATTTT. The full variable domain, completed using reference TRBV19 and TRBJ2-3, is DGGITQSPKYLFRKEGQNVTLSCEQNLNHDAMYWYRQDPGQGLRLIYYSQIVNDFQKGDIAEGYSVSREKKESFPLTVTSAQKNPTAFYLCASSIISGQGATDTQYFGPGTRLTVL.